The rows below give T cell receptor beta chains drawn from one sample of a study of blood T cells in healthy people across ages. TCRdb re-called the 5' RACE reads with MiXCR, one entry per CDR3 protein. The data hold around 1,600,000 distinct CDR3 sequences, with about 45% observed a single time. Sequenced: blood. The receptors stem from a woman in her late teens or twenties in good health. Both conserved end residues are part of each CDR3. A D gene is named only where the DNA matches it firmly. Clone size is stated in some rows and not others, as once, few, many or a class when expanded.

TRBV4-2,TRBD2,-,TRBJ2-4,TGTGCCAGCAGCCAAGATCTACTAGCGGGAGGGCCAGAAAACATTCAGTACTTC,CASSQDLLAGGPENIQYF
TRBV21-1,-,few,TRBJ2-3,TGTGCCAGCACCCCAGAGACTAGCGGGAAGAACACAGATACGCAGTATTTT,CASTPETSGKNTDTQYF
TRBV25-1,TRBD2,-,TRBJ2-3,TGTGCCAGCAGTGAATTAATAAGCGGGACTAGCACAGATACGCAGTATTTT,CASSELISGTSTDTQYF
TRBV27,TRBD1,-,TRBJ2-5,TGTGCCAGCAGTCCTTGGACAGGGGGCGGCCAAGAGACCCAGTACTTC,CASSPWTGGGQETQYF
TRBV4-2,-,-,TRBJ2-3,TGTGCCAGCAGCCAAGATCAGGGGTTGGGAACAGATACGCAGTATTTT,CASSQDQGLGTDTQYF
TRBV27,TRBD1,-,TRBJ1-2,TGTGCCAGCAGTTTTTTCCAGGGGGCTAACTATGGCTACACCTTC,CASSFFQGANYGYTF
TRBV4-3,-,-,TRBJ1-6,TGCGCCAGCAGCCAAGCACCCCTCCGCGGGGCAAGCCCCAGCACCCTCCACTTT,CASSQAPLRGASPSTLHF
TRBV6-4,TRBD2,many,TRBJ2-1,TGTGCCAGCAGTGGGACTAGCGGGGGGTACAATGAGCAGTTCTTC,CASSGTSGGYNEQFF
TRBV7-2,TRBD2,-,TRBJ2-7,TGTGCCAGCAGCTTAGGCGGGGGGGCATGGGACGAGCAGTACTTC,CASSLGGGAWDEQYF
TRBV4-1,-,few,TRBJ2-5,TGCGCCAGCAGCCAAGATCGGTATGAGACCCAGTACTTC,CASSQDRYETQYF
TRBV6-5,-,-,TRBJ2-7,TGTGCCAGCAGTTATACCCTTAAGGGGTACGAGCAGTACTTC,CASSYTLKGYEQYF
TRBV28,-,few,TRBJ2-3,TGTGCCAGCAGTTTAAAGCCTGATACGCAGTATTTT,CASSLKPDTQYF
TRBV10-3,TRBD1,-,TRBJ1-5,TGTGCCATCAGCCCCGGACAGGGCCCTCAGCCCCAGCATTTT,CAISPGQGPQPQHF
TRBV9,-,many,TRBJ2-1,TGTGCCAGCAGCGTAGGGGGACGCAATGAGCAGTTCTTC,CASSVGGRNEQFF
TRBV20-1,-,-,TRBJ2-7,TGCAGGGCTAGAGAGGACCGCCGAAAGCAGTACTTC,CRAREDRRKQYF
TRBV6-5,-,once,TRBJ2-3,TGTGCCAGCAGTTTTATAGCGTCCCTTAGCACAGATACGCAGTATTTT,CASSFIASLSTDTQYF
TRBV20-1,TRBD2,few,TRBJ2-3,TGCAGTGCCTCCGGTGCGCGGGAGGCAGATACGCAGTATTTT,CSASGAREADTQYF
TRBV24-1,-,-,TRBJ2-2,TGTGCCACCAGTGGTACCAGGGGGGCCGGGGAGCTGTTTTTT,CATSGTRGAGELFF
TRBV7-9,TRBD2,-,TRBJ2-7,TGTGCCAGCAGCTCATACCCTAGCGGGAGTCGCAATGAGCAGTACTTC,CASSSYPSGSRNEQYF
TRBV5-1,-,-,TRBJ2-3,TGCGCCAGCAGCTGTGGAGGGGCGGGCGCAGATACGCAGTATTTT,CASSCGGAGADTQYF
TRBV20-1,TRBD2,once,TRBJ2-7,TGCAGTGCTAGGCTAGCGGGGGGGTCCTGCGAGCAGTACTTC,CSARLAGGSCEQYF
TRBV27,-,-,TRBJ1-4,TGTGCCAGCAGTTTAAGCAGGAAAGATGAAAAACTGTTTTTT,CASSLSRKDEKLFF
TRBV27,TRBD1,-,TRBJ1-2,TGTGCCAGCAGTTCAAGACAGGGGGCGGCAGGCTGCACCTTC,CASSSRQGAAGCTF
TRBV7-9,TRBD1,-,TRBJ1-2,TGTGCCAGCAGCCCCCTAGGTCATTCGACAGGGGGTGACTATGGCTACACCTTC,CASSPLGHSTGGDYGYTF
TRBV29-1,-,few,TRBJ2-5,TGCAGCGTTGACCCGGACAGCTGGTACCAAGAGACCCAGTACTTC,CSVDPDSWYQETQYF
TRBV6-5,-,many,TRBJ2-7,TGTGCCAGCAGTTACTCTCAGGGGCATGGCGAGCAGTACTTC,CASSYSQGHGEQYF
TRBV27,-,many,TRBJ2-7,TGTGCCAGCAGTTTCCGGGAGTCACCCTACGAGCAGTACTTC,CASSFRESPYEQYF
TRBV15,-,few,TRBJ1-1,TGTGCCACCAGGCTCACAGGGAACACTGAAGCTTTCTTT,CATRLTGNTEAFF
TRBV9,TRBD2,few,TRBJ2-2,TGTGCCAGCAGCGGAATAGCGGGCAACACCGGGGAGCTGTTTTTT,CASSGIAGNTGELFF
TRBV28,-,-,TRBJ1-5,TGTGCCAGCAGTTTAGGGGGGTATGGTCAGCCCCAGCATTTT,CASSLGGYGQPQHF
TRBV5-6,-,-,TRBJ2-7,TGTGCCAGCAGCCGAACAGCTAGTAGCTCCTACAATGAGCAGTACTTC,CASSRTASSSYNEQYF
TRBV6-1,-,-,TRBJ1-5,TGTGCCAGCAGTGAAATAGGACAAGCAGTGGGGAGCAATCAGCCCCAGCATTTT,CASSEIGQAVGSNQPQHF
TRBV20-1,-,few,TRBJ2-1,TGCAGTGCTAGAGAGAACAGGGTTCATGAGCAGTTCTTC,CSARENRVHEQFF
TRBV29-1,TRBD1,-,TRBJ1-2,TGCAGCGACGCGACAGGGTCGAACTATGGCTACACCTTC,CSDATGSNYGYTF
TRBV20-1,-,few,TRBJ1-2,TGCAGTGCCCCCCCCGGGGGGAGGGGCTATGGCTACACCTTC,CSAPPGGRGYGYTF
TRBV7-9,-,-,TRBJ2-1,TGTGCCAGCAGCTTAATCAGCGGCCAAAACAATGAGCAGTTCTTC,CASSLISGQNNEQFF
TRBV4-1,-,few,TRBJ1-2,TGCGCCAGCAGCCAAACCCCGGGACGGACCTTATCCTATGGCTACACCTTC,CASSQTPGRTLSYGYTF
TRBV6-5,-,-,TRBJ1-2,TGTGCCACGGGCCCTGCTAACTATGGCCACACCTTC,CATGPANYGHTF
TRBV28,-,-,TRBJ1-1,TGTGCCAGCAAGGTGAGGAACACTGAAGCTTTCTTT,CASKVRNTEAFF
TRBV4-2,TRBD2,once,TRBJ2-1,TGTGCCAGCAGCCCTGACGTGACTAGCGGGAGGAATGAGCAGTTCTTC,CASSPDVTSGRNEQFF
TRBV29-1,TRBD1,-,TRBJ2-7,TGCAGCGCCAGCGACAGGGGGAAAGCCAAAAACGTTCAGTACTTC,CSASDRGKAKNVQYF
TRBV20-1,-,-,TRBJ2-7,TGCAGTGCTCCGACCCCGGGTCGGCCCTTATACGAGCAGTACTTC,CSAPTPGRPLYEQYF
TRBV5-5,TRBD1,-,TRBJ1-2,TGTGCCAGCAGCATAGCGGCCGGGACAGGGAATGGCTACACCTTC,CASSIAAGTGNGYTF
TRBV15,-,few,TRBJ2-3,TGTGCCACCAGCAGCATCGAAGATACGCAGTATTTT,CATSSIEDTQYF
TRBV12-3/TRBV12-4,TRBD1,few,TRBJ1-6,TGTGCCAGCAGTATGACAGGGGAGGGTTCACCCCTCCACTTT,CASSMTGEGSPLHF
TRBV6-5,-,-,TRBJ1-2,TGTGCCAGCAGACTAAGCCGGGGGAACTATGGCTACACCTTC,CASRLSRGNYGYTF
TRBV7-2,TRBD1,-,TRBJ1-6,TGTGCCAGCAGCTACCAGACAGGGAGTAGACCTTCACCCCTCCACTTT,CASSYQTGSRPSPLHF
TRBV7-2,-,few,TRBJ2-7,TGTGCCAGCAGCTTAAGCCTCGGCAGGTACTACGAGCAGTACTTC,CASSLSLGRYYEQYF
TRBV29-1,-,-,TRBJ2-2,TGCAGCGTCTCCCTCGGGCCCGGGGAGCTGTTTTTT,CSVSLGPGELFF
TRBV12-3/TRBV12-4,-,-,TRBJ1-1,TGTGCCAGCAACAAGGACAGCCCGAACACTGAAGCTTTCTTT,CASNKDSPNTEAFF